The rows below give T cell receptor beta chains drawn from one sample of a study of T cell responses to AZD1222 COVID-19 vaccine. Repertoires were generated with immunoSEQ multiplex PCR, while TCRdb's copy carries only in-frame clones and drops some. The table includes 20,000 or so clones, roughly 79% detected once. The source was peripheral blood, collected 28 days after the second AZD1222 dose. The origin of the receptors is an adult who received the AZD1222 COVID-19 vaccine. The CDR3 runs from the conserved cysteine through the conserved F or W. The D gene is left open where the match is weak. Some rows mark clone size as missing; the rest say once, few, many or name a class of expanded clone.

abundance,d_gene,j_gene,v_gene,CDR3nt,CDR3aa
.,TRBD2,TRBJ2-3,TRBV7-8,TGTGCCAGCATCAGAAGCGCGGGACTAGCGGGATCAGATACGCAGTATTTT,CASIRSAGLAGSDTQYF
.,.,TRBJ1-3,TRBV25-1,TGTGCCAGCAGTGTTAAGGCTGGAAACACCATATATTTT,CASSVKAGNTIYF
.,TRBD1,TRBJ1-1,TRBV6-1,TGTGCCAGCAGTGAAATCAAGGGGGCCACTGAAGCTTTCTTT,CASSEIKGATEAFF
.,.,TRBJ2-5,TRBV12-3/TRBV12-4,TGTGCCAGCAGGGGGGGATCCCAAGAGACCCAGTACTTC,CASRGGSQETQYF
.,.,TRBJ1-1,TRBV11-3,TGTGCCAGCAGCTCGCCCCCGGGTGGTGGGAACACTGAAGCTTTCTTT,CASSSPPGGGNTEAFF
.,.,TRBJ1-6,TRBV27,TGTGCCAGCATGCCGCTACTCGGTTCTGGTCAACTCTCCTATAATTCACCCCTCCACTTT,CASMPLLGSGQLSYNSPLHF
.,.,TRBJ2-7,TRBV6-1,TGTGCCAGCAGTGAAGCCTGGAGGTGGGAGCAGTACTTC,CASSEAWRWEQYF
.,.,TRBJ1-1,TRBV7-9,TGTGCCAGCAGCTCGCAGGGGAGAGTTGAAGCTTTCTTT,CASSSQGRVEAFF
once,TRBD1,TRBJ2-1,TRBV4-3,TGCGCCAGCAGCCGATCGACCGGGACAGGGTACAATGAGCAGTTCTTC,CASSRSTGTGYNEQFF
.,TRBD2,TRBJ2-3,TRBV19,TGTGCCAGTAGTATTGCGGGAGCTAGCACAGATACGCAGTATTTT,CASSIAGASTDTQYF
.,TRBD1,TRBJ2-7,TRBV7-6,TGTGCCAGCAGCCAACAGGGGGCCGAGCAGTACTTC,CASSQQGAEQYF
medium-sized,TRBD2,TRBJ2-7,TRBV28,TGTGCCAGCAGTTTAGGGCTAGCGGGCTCCGAGCAGTACTTC,CASSLGLAGSEQYF
.,TRBD1,TRBJ1-4,TRBV4-3,TGCGCCAGCAGCCAGGGACAGGGGGCGGAAAAACTGTTTTTT,CASSQGQGAEKLFF